The clone carrying this T cell receptor (beta chain) has a single count. The antigen is not known. Trimming took 3 bases from V and 9 from J, leaving 6 bases between them. The CDR3 has 11 residues. The germline CDR1 and CDR2 sequences are SGHVS and FNYEAQ. Assay used: immunoSEQ multiplex PCR; TCRdb lists only in-frame clones, some missing. The sample consists of 200,000 to 300,000 clones, 80% to 95% of them appearing once. This entry is derived from a study of T cell responses to AZD1222 COVID-19 vaccine. At the level of the study: Pooling was applied to second doses at about 4 or about 12 weeks.

Regarding the study as a whole: There were mostly white British donors and more females than males, and clonal diversity was possibly underestimated. None of the repertoires were sampled until the peak T cell response had passed. Along spike, vaccine-associated CD4 TCRs were found throughout, with dominance at 160-218 and 743-854.

The rearrangement uses TRBV7-6 and TRBJ2-1; D remains unclear. Sequencing used peripheral blood, obtained on day 0 of AZD1222 vaccination. This clonotype was sampled from an adult in good health. CDR3 sequence (DNA): TGTGCCAGCAGCTTGAATGCTGAGCAGTTCTTC. It yields the protein CASSLNAEQFF.